Listed below are T cell receptor beta chains from one sample, sequenced in a study of cytomegalovirus exposure and HLA in healthy donors. The table came from immunoSEQ multiplex PCR; TCRdb's copy has only in-frame clones and leaves some out. The sample contains about 110,000 clones, around 67% of which appear only once. The sample comprised PBMCs. All receptors come from a middle-aged woman in good health and CMV-seronegative. CDR3s include the opening cysteine and the closing phenylalanine or tryptophan. The D gene is left open where the match is weak. Size values are once, few and many counts, or a class for expanded clones, and some rows have none.

d_gene	abundance	v_gene	j_gene	CDR3aa	CDR3nt
-	-	TRBV9	TRBJ2-5	CASSIGVEETQYF	TGTGCCAGCAGCATCGGGGTAGAAGAGACCCAGTACTTC
TRBD2	-	TRBV4-3	TRBJ2-1	CASSLAGGRGEQFF	TGCGCCAGCAGCCTAGCGGGAGGGCGAGGTGAGCAGTTCTTC
TRBD1	-	TRBV4-1	TRBJ1-6	CASSTRTGGNSPLHF	TGCGCCAGCAGCACCCGGACAGGGGGCAATTCACCCCTCCACTTT
TRBD2	-	TRBV5-1	TRBJ2-1	CASSLGGTSFDEQFF	TGCGCCAGCAGCTTGGGAGGGACTAGTTTCGATGAGCAGTTCTTC
-	-	TRBV7-9	TRBJ1-4	CASSRGTDEKLFF	TGTGCCAGCAGCAGGGGGACGGATGAAAAACTGTTTTTT
-	-	TRBV6-1	TRBJ1-2	CASSETGSHYGYTF	TGTGCCAGCAGTGAAACAGGGAGCCACTATGGCTACACCTTC
-	few	TRBV27	TRBJ1-5	CASSTGWQSSQPQHF	TGTGCCAGCAGTACGGGGTGGCAGTCCAGTCAGCCCCAGCATTTT
TRBD2	-	TRBV6-4	TRBJ2-1	CASSDSTAGGGHEQFF	TGTGCCAGCAGTGACTCGACAGCGGGGGGGGGTCATGAGCAGTTCTTC
-	-	TRBV10-2	TRBJ1-1	CASSEYGGTEAFF	TGCGCCAGCAGTGAGTACGGGGGGACTGAAGCTTTCTTT
-	few	TRBV19	TRBJ1-1	CASSTGRGVAEAFF	TGTGCCAGTAGTACAGGGAGGGGTGTCGCTGAAGCTTTCTTT
-	-	TRBV7-3	TRBJ1-6	CASSASGGRGSPLHF	TGTGCCAGCAGCGCGTCCGGGGGGCGCGGGTCACCCCTCCACTTT
TRBD1	few	TRBV19	TRBJ2-5	CASSNEGVGTGLQETQYF	TGTGCCAGTAGTAACGAGGGGGTCGGGACAGGGCTGCAAGAGACCCAGTACTTC
TRBD2	-	TRBV27	TRBJ2-1	CASSPGTTQFGGEQFF	TGTGCCAGCAGTCCCGGGACTACCCAGTTTGGTGGTGAGCAGTTCTTC
TRBD2	few	TRBV2	TRBJ2-1	CASSPGGGNEQFF	TGTGCCAGCAGCCCCGGGGGGGGCAATGAGCAGTTCTTC
TRBD2	few	TRBV5-8	TRBJ2-7	CASSPGLAGAEQYF	TGTGCCAGCAGCCCTGGACTAGCGGGAGCCGAGCAGTACTTC
TRBD1	-	TRBV5-4	TRBJ1-1	CASSWDRKGTEAFF	TGTGCCAGCAGCTGGGACAGAAAGGGCACTGAAGCTTTCTTT
TRBD2	-	TRBV6-5	TRBJ2-7	CASSYPASGYEQYF	TGTGCCAGCAGTTACCCTGCTAGCGGATACGAGCAGTACTTC
TRBD1	few	TRBV6-5	TRBJ2-1	CASSSLGQGDYNEQFF	TGTGCCAGCAGTTCCCTCGGACAGGGGGACTACAATGAGCAGTTCTTC
TRBD1	-	TRBV29-1	TRBJ2-5	CSVRTGVGETQYF	TGCAGCGTGCGGACAGGGGTGGGGGAGACCCAGTACTTC
-	-	TRBV6-1	TRBJ1-5	CATIEDYSRNQPQHF	TGTGCCACCATAGAAGACTACAGTCGCAATCAGCCCCAGCATTTT
-	once	TRBV19	TRBJ1-5	CASSIDRGGNQPQHF	TGTGCCAGTAGTATAGACAGGGGCGGAAATCAGCCCCAGCATTTT
TRBD1	-	TRBV7-9	TRBJ1-3	CASSRQGVGNTIYF	TGTGCCAGCAGCCGCCAGGGGGTTGGAAACACCATATATTTT
TRBD2	-	TRBV7-2	TRBJ2-7	CASSLGASGMDEQYF	TGTGCCAGCAGCTTAGGTGCTAGCGGGATGGACGAGCAGTACTTC
TRBD2	-	TRBV7-3	TRBJ2-5	CASSPLAGVRETQYF	TGTGCCAGCAGCCCCCTAGCGGGAGTAAGAGAGACCCAGTACTTC
-	-	TRBV29-1	TRBJ1-2	CSVDQAGHSGYTF	TGCAGCGTTGATCAAGCGGGACACAGTGGCTACACCTTC
TRBD2	-	TRBV4-2	TRBJ2-2	CASSQVVFRGDTGELFF	TGTGCCAGCAGCCAAGTGGTCTTTCGGGGGGACACCGGGGAGCTGTTTTTT
TRBD1	-	TRBV9	TRBJ2-1	CASSVQGDNEQFF	TGTGCCAGCAGCGTTCAGGGGGACAATGAGCAGTTCTTC
TRBD1	-	TRBV19	TRBJ2-2	CASSKDRANTGELFF	TGTGCCAGTAGTAAAGACAGGGCTAACACCGGGGAGCTGTTTTTT
TRBD2	-	TRBV7-6	TRBJ2-1	CASRNSGGAFNEQFF	TGTGCCAGCAGAAATAGCGGGGGGGCCTTTAATGAGCAGTTCTTC
-	-	TRBV10-3	TRBJ2-5	CAIRADQETQYF	TGTGCCATCAGGGCAGACCAAGAGACCCAGTACTTC
-	-	TRBV18	TRBJ2-3	CASSSDRSTDTQYF	TGTGCCAGCTCATCGGACAGAAGCACAGATACGCAGTATTTT
TRBD1	-	TRBV7-2	TRBJ2-6	CASSPGQGEASGANVLTF	TGTGCCAGCAGCCCGGGACAGGGCGAAGCGTCTGGGGCCAACGTCCTGACTTTC
TRBD2	-	TRBV18	TRBJ2-7	CASSPPSGRAAQYF	TGTGCCAGCTCACCACCCAGCGGGAGGGCCGCGCAGTACTTC
-	-	TRBV7-8	TRBJ2-5	CASSERNQETQYF	TGTGCCAGCAGCGAGCGAAACCAAGAGACCCAGTACTTC
-	-	TRBV9	TRBJ2-7	CASSGSSYEQYF	TGTGCCAGCAGCGGCAGCTCCTACGAGCAGTACTTC
-	-	TRBV7-2	TRBJ1-1	CASSLARNTEAFF	TGTGCCAGCAGCTTAGCTAGGAACACTGAAGCTTTCTTT
TRBD2	-	TRBV10-1	TRBJ2-5	CASSTSGRPVQETQYF	TGCGCCAGTAGTACTAGCGGGAGACCGGTTCAAGAGACCCAGTACTTC
TRBD1	few	TRBV6-1	TRBJ1-6	CASSPGQAPRPLHF	TGTGCCAGCAGTCCGGGACAGGCCCCTCGGCCCCTCCACTTT
-	few	TRBV7-3	TRBJ2-3	CASSLQSTDTQYF	TGTGCCAGCAGCCTCCAGAGCACAGATACGCAGTATTTT
-	once	TRBV28	TRBJ1-2	CATQTGGYTF	TGTGCCACGCAAACCGGGGGCTACACCTTC
-	-	TRBV9	TRBJ1-2	CASSPLGGNYGYTF	TGTGCCAGCAGCCCCCTCGGAGGGAACTATGGCTACACCTTC
TRBD2	-	TRBV7-9	TRBJ2-2	CASSFGGGTHTGELFF	TGTGCCAGCAGCTTCGGGGGGGGTACTCACACCGGGGAGCTGTTTTTT
TRBD1	-	TRBV19	TRBJ1-1	CASTLTGLGTEAFF	TGTGCCAGTACTCTGACAGGGTTGGGCACTGAAGCTTTCTTT
TRBD1	-	TRBV5-1	TRBJ2-7	CASSLDQGAYYEQYF	TGCGCCAGCAGCTTGGACCAGGGGGCATACTACGAGCAGTACTTC
-	-	TRBV5-1	TRBJ2-7	CASSLSFAAPGLAGASYEQYF	TGCGCCAGCAGCTTATCATTCGCAGCTCCCGGTCTGGCGGGGGCCTCCTACGAGCAGTACTTC
TRBD1	-	TRBV5-4	TRBJ1-2	CASSIGTVAPVGYGYTF	TGTGCCAGCAGCATTGGGACAGTGGCCCCGGTGGGGTATGGCTACACCTTC
TRBD2	few	TRBV2	TRBJ2-2	CASIKGLAGENTGELFF	TGTGCCAGCATTAAGGGACTAGCGGGAGAAAATACCGGGGAGCTGTTTTTT
TRBD1	-	TRBV11-1	TRBJ2-7	CASSRRDRGPGQYF	TGTGCCAGCAGCCGCCGGGACAGGGGGCCCGGGCAGTACTTC
-	-	TRBV19	TRBJ2-3	CASSIGTGGPDTQYF	TGTGCCAGTAGTATCGGGACTGGCGGCCCCGATACGCAGTATTTT
-	-	TRBV5-1	TRBJ1-1	CASRGSPQNTEAFF	TGCGCCAGCAGGGGCAGCCCGCAGAACACTGAAGCTTTCTTT
-	-	TRBV19	TRBJ2-7	CASSIEGPGTSSYEQYF	TGTGCCAGTAGTATAGAGGGGCCCGGGACTTCCTCCTACGAGCAGTACTTC
TRBD1	-	TRBV7-3	TRBJ2-7	CASSPRGTGNYEQYF	TGTGCCAGCAGCCCTCGGGGGACAGGAAACTACGAGCAGTACTTC
-	-	TRBV7-9	TRBJ2-3	CASSPVGGARTDTQYF	TGTGCCAGCAGCCCAGTGGGGGGGGCGCGGACAGATACGCAGTATTTT
TRBD1	-	TRBV18	TRBJ2-5	CASSRQGSETQYF	TGTGCCAGCTCACGACAGGGGTCCGAGACCCAGTACTTC
-	-	TRBV18	TRBJ2-1	CASSLQGYYNEQFF	TGTGCCAGCTCATTACAGGGCTACTACAATGAGCAGTTCTTC
TRBD1	-	TRBV4-3	TRBJ1-2	CASSPDRGNYGYTF	TGCGCCAGCAGCCCGGACAGGGGGAACTATGGCTACACCTTC
TRBD2	-	TRBV11-3	TRBJ2-2	CASSPSGRYSTGELFF	TGTGCCAGCAGCCCTAGCGGGAGATATAGCACCGGGGAGCTGTTTTTT
TRBD2	few	TRBV6-4	TRBJ2-3	CASSRESGGAEDTQYF	TGTGCCAGCAGTAGAGAAAGCGGGGGGGCCGAAGATACGCAGTATTTT
TRBD1	-	TRBV6-1	TRBJ2-7	CASSKGQGLEQYF	TGTGCCAGCAGCAAGGGACAGGGCCTCGAGCAGTACTTC